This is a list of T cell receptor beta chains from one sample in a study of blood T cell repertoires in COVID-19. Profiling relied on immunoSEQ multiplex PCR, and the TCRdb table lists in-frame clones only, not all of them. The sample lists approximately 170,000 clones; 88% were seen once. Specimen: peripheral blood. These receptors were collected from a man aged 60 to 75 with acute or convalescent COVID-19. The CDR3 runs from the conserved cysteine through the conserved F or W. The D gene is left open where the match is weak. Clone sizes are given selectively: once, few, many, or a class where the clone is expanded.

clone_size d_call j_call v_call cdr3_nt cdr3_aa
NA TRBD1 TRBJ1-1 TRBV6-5 TGTGCCAGCAGTTACTACAGGGGAAACACTGAAGCTTTCTTT CASSYYRGNTEAFF
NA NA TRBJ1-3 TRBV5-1 TGCGCCAGCAGCTTGGCCAACCCAGGGGGAAACACCATATATTTT CASSLANPGGNTIYF
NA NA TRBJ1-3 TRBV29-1 TGCAGCGTGGGAGGGGTTGGAAACACCATATATTTT CSVGGVGNTIYF
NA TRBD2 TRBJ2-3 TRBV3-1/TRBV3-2 TGTGCCAGCAGCCAAGATCGGCGGGGGATCCGGTATTTT CASSQDRRGIRYF
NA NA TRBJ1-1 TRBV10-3 TGTGCCATCAGTGAGGGGCTCGCAGATGGGGCTTTCTTT CAISEGLADGAFF
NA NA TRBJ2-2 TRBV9 TGTGCCAGCAGCCCAACCCACGGGAACACCGGGGAGCTGTTTTTT CASSPTHGNTGELFF
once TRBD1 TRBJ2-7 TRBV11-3 TGTGCCAGCAGCTTCAGGGGGTACTCCTACGAGCAGTACTTC CASSFRGYSYEQYF
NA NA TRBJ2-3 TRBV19 TGTGCCAGTAGTCACTCGACAGGCCACCCTAGCACAGATACGCAGTATTTT CASSHSTGHPSTDTQYF
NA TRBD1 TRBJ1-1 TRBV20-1 TGCAGTGCGAGTACCGACAGGGGAATATACACTGAAGCTTTCTTT CSASTDRGIYTEAFF
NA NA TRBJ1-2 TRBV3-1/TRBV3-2 TGTGCCAGCAGCTTTTTTCAGGGCGGTGGCTACACCTTC CASSFFQGGGYTF
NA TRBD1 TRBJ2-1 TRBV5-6 TGTGCCAGCAGCCTGGACAGGGTCAACTACAATGAGCAGTTCTTC CASSLDRVNYNEQFF
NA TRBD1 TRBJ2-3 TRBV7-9 TGTGCCAGCAGCTTAGGACAGGGGGCCACGGGTACGCAGTATTTT CASSLGQGATGTQYF
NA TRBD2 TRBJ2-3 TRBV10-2 TGCGCCAGCAAGTTGACAGCGGGGGACACAGATACGCAGTATTTT CASKLTAGDTDTQYF
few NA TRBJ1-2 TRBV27 TGTGCCAGCTCTACAGGGTCTGGAGGCTACACCTTC CASSTGSGGYTF
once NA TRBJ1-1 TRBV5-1 TGCGCCAGCAGCCCGGGGTCAATCATCGGAACTGAAGCTTTCTTT CASSPGSIIGTEAFF
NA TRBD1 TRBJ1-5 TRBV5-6 TGTGCCAGCAGCTTCGGGACAGGGAGCGGGCCCCAGCATTTT CASSFGTGSGPQHF
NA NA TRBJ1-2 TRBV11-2 TGTGCCAGCAGCTTAGATCTTGCCTACGATGGCTACACCTTC CASSLDLAYDGYTF